This T cell receptor beta chain was sequenced in a study of tumor and adjacent non-tumor tissue in lung cancer. Study-level information: Each sample yielded 3.5 million to 4.5 million productive TCRbeta reads on average. Broader study findings: Significantly higher TCR diversity was found in tumor than normal lung.

The length of the CDR3 is 14 residues. The V end was cut by 6 bases, the J end by 0 bases, with 11 bases between. This clonotype was picked up many times. Antigen: not known. The template was RNA from unsorted bulk tissue. Newly diagnosed lung cancer patients had thoracic surgery in China, August–late 2014, without prior chemotherapy. The library came from three nested PCR rounds adapted from ARM-PCR protocols. From the multiplex PCR reads, TCRdb called clonotypes with MiXCR, one entry per CDR3 protein. The sample shows around 200,000 distinct CDR3 sequences, 60% to 75% of them seen only once. The chain uses TRBV12-3 or TRBV12-4 and TRBJ1-2; D unclear. Sequenced sample: lung tumor tissue. The clonotype was recovered from a man in his 60s with non-small cell lung cancer. CDR3 DNA: TGTGCCAGCAGGGGGATGACCTCTAACTATGGCTACACCTTC. As protein: CASRGMTSNYGYTF.